The 12 T cell receptor beta chains below all came from one sample that was sequenced in a study of shared clonotypes between healthy human individuals. Sequenced by immunoSEQ multiplex PCR; TCRdb stores in-frame clones only, minus some. The sample has about 1 million clones; approximately 68% are singletons. Source material: memory CD4+ T cells sorted from blood. Subset defined: CD45RA-negative fraction. Receptor source: a man between 18 and 29 years old in good health.

The rearrangement links TRBV4-2 to TRBJ2-2, with D tentatively TRBD1 or TRBD2 (5 bases each). V was shortened by 1 base and J by 1 base, with 10 bases between the two germline ends. The CDR3 totals 16 residues. Germline-derived CDR1 and CDR2 are LGHNA and YNFKEQ. The CDR3, as DNA: TGTGCCAGCAGCCAAGCGACGGGGCAGAACACCGGGGAGCTGTTTTTT. Its protein is CASSQATGQNTGELFF.

V usage is TRBV6-6 and J usage is TRBJ2-7, with 11 nucleotides matching TRBD2. V dropped 4 bases and J dropped 2; count of bases not matched to a gene: 7. This CDR3 comprises 16 residues. Germline V CDR1 and CDR2: MNHNY, SVGAGI (reference sequence). The CDR3 region is CASSSLGLAVPYEQYF. CDR3 in DNA: TGTGCCAGCAGTTCCCTGGGACTAGCGGTCCCCTACGAGCAGTACTTC.

Comments on this clone: Within the sample, other DNA sequences also encode this same CDR3. This rearrangement joins TRBV19 to TRBJ1-1; the D gene is possibly TRBD1 (5 bases). Germline V lookup: CDR1 LNHDA, CDR2 SQIVND (reference sequence). Trimming stripped 3 bases from V and 0 bases from J, with 11 bases between. This CDR3 is built from 15 residues. The CDR3 region is CASSIGGGMNTEAFF. CDR3 sequence (DNA): TGTGCCAGTAGTATCGGTGGGGGAATGAACACTGAAGCTTTCTTT.

This chain connects TRBV5-1 to TRBJ2-3, with D possibly called TRBD1 or TRBD2 (6 bases each). This CDR3 has 14 amino acids. Germline V gene lookup returns CDR1 SGHRS and CDR2 YFSETQ. With 4 bases removed from V and 0 bases from J, the gap between germline ends came to 9 bases. This CDR3 reads CASSKGGSTDTQYF. CDR3 coding DNA: TGCGCCAGCAGCAAAGGGGGGAGCACAGATACGCAGTATTTT.

In this sample, this clone turned up a few times. V usage is TRBV16 and J usage is TRBJ1-1; D gene uncertain. Germline V gives CDR1 KGHSY, CDR2 FQNENV. The CDR3 spans 16 residues. The V end was cut by 1 base, the J end by 4 bases, with 16 bases between. The CDR3 loop reads CASSQLSTGVGTEAFF. In DNA, the CDR3 is TGTGCCAGCAGCCAATTAAGTACGGGAGTGGGCACTGAAGCTTTCTTT. Based on the CDR3 plus reference TRBV16 and TRBJ1-1, the full variable domain is GEEVAQTPKHLVRGEGQKAKLYCAPIKGHSYVFWYQQVLKNEFKFLISFQNENVFDETGMPKERFSAKCLPNSPCSLEIQATKLEDSAVYFCASSQLSTGVGTEAFFGQGTRLTVV.

V usage is TRBV28 and J usage is TRBJ2-7, with D perhaps assigned TRBD1 or TRBD2 (5 bases each). Trimming removed 3 bases from V and 6 bases from J, with 12 bases in between. The CDR3 has 13 amino acids. CDR1 MDHEN and CDR2 SYDVKM come from the germline V gene. The CDR3 bases are TGTGCCAGCAGTTTGGGGCTAGCAGGCGAGCAGTACTTC. This translates into CASSLGLAGEQYF. The entire variable domain, with the rest obtained from reference TRBV28 and TRBJ2-7, is as follows: DVKVTQSSRYLVKRTGEKVFLECVQDMDHENMFWYRQDPGLGLRLIYFSYDVKMKEKGDIPEGYSVSREKKERFSLILESASTNQTSMYLCASSLGLAGEQYFGPGTRLTVT.

Worth noting for this clone: The sample has other DNA sequences that encode this CDR3 too. The chain recombines TRBV5-1 with TRBJ2-2; D might be TRBD1 (6 bases). This CDR3 has 13 amino acids. V lost 4 bases and J 4 bases, leaving 8 bases between the germline ends. Germline CDR1 and CDR2: SGHRS and YFSETQ. CDR3 nucleotides: TGCGCCAGCAGCCTGGACAGCACCGGGGAGCTGTTTTTT. It is translated as CASSLDSTGELFF.

The chain recombines TRBV18 with TRBJ1-1; 9 bases match TRBD1. The CDR3 is 15 residues long. V was clipped by 0 bases and J by 7 bases; unmatched bases: 6. Germline CDR1 and CDR2: KGHSH and LQKENI. This CDR3 reads CASSPPGQGRGEAFF. CDR3 coding DNA: TGTGCCAGCTCACCACCGGGACAGGGCCGGGGTGAAGCTTTCTTT.

This chain connects TRBV6-1 to TRBJ2-1, with D possibly being TRBD1 (6 bases). This CDR3 is 14 amino acids long. V was trimmed by 3 bases and J by 5 bases, leaving 11 bases between them. Germline CDR1 reads MNHNS; CDR2 reads SASEGT. CDR3 sequence (DNA): TGTGCCAGCAGTGATAACAGGGCGGACAATGAGCAGTTCTTC. It translates to CASSDNRADNEQFF.

J is TRBJ2-7 and V is TRBV6-1, with D maybe TRBD2 (5 bases). Germline V CDR1 and CDR2: MNHNS, SASEGT. The CDR3 has 15 residues. V shed 3 bases and J shed 3 bases, with 15 bases lying between them. CDR3 sequence: CASSETSWRIYEQYF. The CDR3 coding sequence is TGTGCCAGCAGTGAGACATCGTGGAGGATCTACGAGCAGTACTTC.

J is TRBJ1-4 and V is TRBV29-1, with 8 bases that match TRBD1. With 6 bases clipped from V and 7 bases from J, the junction kept 10 bases outside the gene matches. This CDR3 is 14 amino acids long. CDR1 is SQVTM and CDR2 is ANQGSEA in the germline V gene. The CDR3 loop reads CSVKRGRGLEKLFF. CDR3 DNA sequence: TGCAGCGTAAAAAGGGGCAGGGGGCTTGAAAAACTGTTTTTT.

The chain uses TRBV29-1 and TRBJ2-5, with 8 bases that match TRBD1. TRBJ2-7 matches the DNA end more closely, so the J call is doubtful. Per the germline V gene, CDR1 is SQVTM and CDR2 is ANQGSEA. The CDR3 length is 12 residues. CDR3 nucleotides: TGCAGCGTAAGACAGGGGACGTACGAGCAGTACTTC. Its protein product is CSVRQGTYEQYF.